These T cell receptor beta chains were read from a single sample in a study of chemoradiotherapy in HPV16-positive cancers. Method: immunoSEQ multiplex PCR; TCRdb's copy keeps in-frame clones and lacks some. The repertoire holds around 5,000 clones, with 70% to 85% as singletons. The sample consisted of tumor tissue, taken from a patient who underwent chemoradiotherapy. The receptors originated from a human donor with HPV-associated anogenital cancer. Both conserved end residues are part of each CDR3. Fields, in order: clone size, J gene, D gene, V gene, CDR3 protein, CDR3 DNA. A D gene is named only where the DNA matches it firmly. Expanded clones are given a class, and other clones once, few, many or no size at all.

>NA|TRBJ2-3|NA|TRBV19
CASTSMGINGDTQYF
TGTGCCAGTACCTCGATGGGCATAAACGGTGATACGCAGTATTTT
>NA|TRBJ1-2|NA|TRBV5-6
CASSQTGNYGYTF
TGTGCCAGCAGCCAGACCGGTAACTATGGCTACACCTTC
>once|TRBJ1-5|TRBD1|TRBV11-3
CASSSQGACNQPQHF
TGTGCCAGCAGCAGCCAGGGGGCGTGCAATCAGCCCCAGCATTTT
>NA|TRBJ1-1|NA|TRBV2
CASSGVGDTEAFF
TGTGCCAGCAGTGGGGTCGGGGACACTGAAGCTTTCTTT
>few|TRBJ2-5|TRBD2|TRBV7-9
CASSLMAGGTQETQYF
TGTGCCAGCAGCTTAATGGCGGGGGGAACCCAAGAGACCCAGTACTTC
>NA|TRBJ2-1|TRBD2|TRBV29-1
CSVYGTSGDNEQFF
TGCAGCGTTTATGGGACTAGCGGAGACAATGAGCAGTTCTTC
>NA|TRBJ2-1|TRBD2|TRBV28
CASSSLSGGHNNEQFF
TGTGCCAGCAGTTCCCTGAGCGGGGGCCATAACAATGAGCAGTTCTTC
>NA|TRBJ2-2|NA|TRBV7-3
CASSFQTTNGELFF
TGTGCCAGCAGCTTCCAGACAACGAACGGGGAGCTGTTTTTT
>few|TRBJ2-5|TRBD2|TRBV5-1
CASSLVGTSEETQYF
TGCGCCAGCAGCTTGGTAGGGACTAGTGAGGAGACCCAGTACTTC
>NA|TRBJ2-7|TRBD1|TRBV27
CASRRQGSIAYEQYF
TGTGCCAGCAGACGACAGGGTTCCATTGCGTACGAGCAGTACTTC
>NA|TRBJ2-5|TRBD2|TRBV12-5
CATTRGGPGETQYF
TGTGCTACGACCCGCGGGGGGCCGGGTGAGACCCAGTACTTC
>few|TRBJ2-5|TRBD2|TRBV10-3
CATFDSGDYQETQYF
TGTGCCACATTTGATAGCGGGGACTACCAAGAGACCCAGTACTTC
>NA|TRBJ2-5|NA|TRBV5-1
CASSYYLTGVQETQYF
TGCGCCAGCAGCTACTATCTTACAGGAGTCCAAGAGACCCAGTACTTC
>NA|TRBJ2-3|NA|TRBV27
CASSFLREADTQYF
TGTGCCAGCAGTTTTCTGAGGGAAGCAGATACGCAGTATTTT
>NA|TRBJ2-3|NA|TRBV4-2
CASSGTHTDTQYF
TGTGCCAGCAGCGGGACTCACACAGATACGCAGTATTTT
>NA|TRBJ2-1|TRBD2|TRBV9
CASSVGTSGVNEQFF
TGTGCCAGCAGCGTCGGGACTAGCGGGGTCAATGAGCAGTTCTTC
>few|TRBJ2-1|NA|TRBV11-2
CASSLVSGRVNEQFF
TGTGCCAGCAGCTTAGTCTCTGGGCGGGTCAATGAGCAGTTCTTC
>NA|TRBJ2-1|TRBD2|TRBV7-2
CASSLGTTSYNEQFF
TGTGCCAGCAGCCTTGGGACTACCTCCTACAATGAGCAGTTCTTC
>NA|TRBJ1-1|TRBD1|TRBV7-9
CASSQSTGGGTFF
TGTGCCAGCAGCCAATCAACAGGGGGCGGAACTTTCTTT
>NA|TRBJ2-3|NA|TRBV19
CASSIDRWGQTDTQYF
TGTGCCAGTAGTATAGATAGATGGGGGCAGACAGATACGCAGTATTTT
>NA|TRBJ2-5|NA|TRBV4-1
CASSFLGRFPETQYF
TGCGCCAGCAGCTTCCTAGGGAGGTTTCCAGAGACCCAGTACTTC
>NA|TRBJ1-3|TRBD1|TRBV30
CAWRRALTGVGNTIYF
TGTGCCTGGAGACGAGCCTTAACAGGGGTCGGGAACACCATATATTTT
>NA|TRBJ2-7|NA|TRBV9
CASSVGVGTVQYF
TGTGCCAGCAGCGTAGGGGTGGGAACTGTGCAGTACTTC
>NA|TRBJ1-4|TRBD1|TRBV30
CAWLPGQGAEKLFF
TGTGCCTGGCTTCCGGGACAGGGGGCTGAAAAACTGTTTTTT
>once|TRBJ1-5|TRBD1|TRBV10-1
CASRDREGGSNQPQHF
TGCGCCAGCAGAGACAGGGAAGGGGGTAGCAATCAGCCCCAGCATTTT
>NA|TRBJ2-7|NA|TRBV5-1
CASSLGGKSHEQYF
TGCGCCAGCAGCTTGGGCGGGAAATCCCACGAGCAGTACTTC
>NA|TRBJ2-3|TRBD2|TRBV5-6
CASSLISGEDTQYF
TGTGCCAGCAGCTTGATTAGCGGGGAGGATACGCAGTATTTT
>once|TRBJ1-4|NA|TRBV21-1
CASSPPRTGNEKLFF
TGTGCCAGCAGCCCGCCTCGGACAGGCAATGAAAAACTGTTTTTT
>once|TRBJ2-1|NA|TRBV18
CASSPADVSYNEQFF
TGTGCCAGCTCACCGGCGGACGTCTCCTACAATGAGCAGTTCTTC
>NA|TRBJ2-2|TRBD2|TRBV7-7
CASSLAGGTTGELFF
TGTGCTAGCAGCTTAGCGGGAGGGACCACCGGGGAGCTGTTTTTT
>NA|TRBJ2-3|TRBD2|TRBV19
CASSSGTSGGNTQYF
TGTGCCAGTAGTTCCGGGACTAGCGGGGGGAATACGCAGTATTTT
>NA|TRBJ2-3|NA|TRBV6-6
CASNGGAGGHTQYF
TGTGCCAGCAATGGGGGGGCCGGGGGACATACGCAGTATTTT
>NA|TRBJ1-6|TRBD1|TRBV30
CAWERGTGGNSPLHF
TGTGCCTGGGAACGGGGGACAGGGGGGAATTCACCCCTCCACTTT
>NA|TRBJ1-2|TRBD1|TRBV28
CASSPPVEGRGPNYGYTF
TGTGCCAGCAGTCCCCCGGTGGAAGGTAGGGGGCCTAACTATGGCTACACCTTC
>NA|TRBJ1-4|NA|TRBV21-1
CASSEEGRRRGEKLFF
TGTGCCAGCAGCGAAGAAGGAAGGCGGAGGGGAGAAAAACTGTTTTTT
>NA|TRBJ1-4|TRBD1|TRBV7-6
CASSLAGAQGREKLFF
TGTGCCAGCAGCTTAGCAGGGGCACAGGGGAGGGAAAAACTGTTTTTT
>few|TRBJ2-3|NA|TRBV5-4
CASSSTETRTDTQYF
TGTGCCAGCAGCTCAACGGAGACCCGCACAGATACGCAGTATTTT
>NA|TRBJ2-1|TRBD2|TRBV5-1
CASSSGLGAYNEQFF
TGCGCCAGCAGCTCGGGACTAGGCGCCTACAATGAGCAGTTCTTC
>NA|TRBJ1-2|TRBD1|TRBV6-5
CASSPRQGVNYGYTF
TGTGCCAGCAGTCCCAGACAGGGGGTTAACTATGGCTACACCTTC
>medium-sized|TRBJ1-4|NA|TRBV27
CASRSGVKGEKLFF
TGTGCCAGCAGGTCCGGGGTAAAGGGTGAAAAACTGTTTTTT
>once|TRBJ1-5|NA|TRBV6-1
CASTTNLADQPQHF
TGTGCCAGCACCACAAATTTGGCGGACCAGCCCCAGCATTTT
>large|TRBJ1-2|NA|TRBV6-1
CASAEIGEYTF
TGTGCCAGCGCTGAAATCGGGGAGTACACCTTC
>large|TRBJ1-1|NA|TRBV7-3
CASSLTVRGEAFF
TGTGCCAGCAGCTTAACAGTCCGGGGTGAAGCTTTCTTT
>NA|TRBJ2-3|NA|TRBV29-1
CSSSGGSDTQYF
TGCAGTAGCTCCGGAGGCTCAGATACGCAGTATTTT
>NA|TRBJ2-1|TRBD2|TRBV5-4
CASSLGTGGSYNEQFF
TGTGCCAGCAGCTTAGGCACGGGAGGGTCCTACAATGAGCAGTTCTTC
>NA|TRBJ2-7|NA|TRBV5-1
CASSFSANSYEQYF
TGCGCCAGCAGCTTCTCAGCTAACTCCTACGAGCAGTACTTC
>NA|TRBJ2-1|NA|TRBV5-4
CASSPWTGDEQFF
TGTGCCAGCAGCCCCTGGACTGGGGATGAGCAGTTCTTC
>NA|TRBJ1-6|TRBD1|TRBV7-6
CASSLLDRTNSPLHF
TGTGCCAGCAGTCTGCTGGACAGGACTAATTCACCCCTCCACTTT
>once|TRBJ2-3|NA|TRBV13
CASSLDSQDTQYF
TGTGCCAGCAGCTTAGACAGTCAAGATACGCAGTATTTT
>NA|TRBJ2-1|NA|TRBV6-1
CASTEGPIEVNEQFF
TGTGCCAGCACCGAGGGACCCATTGAAGTCAATGAGCAGTTCTTC
>NA|TRBJ2-3|NA|TRBV11-2
CASSPNGIPGDTQYF
TGTGCCAGCAGCCCGAACGGGATTCCTGGGGATACGCAGTATTTT
>NA|TRBJ1-3|NA|TRBV6-6
CAALSRNTIYF
TGTGCCGCCCTTTCGAGAAACACCATATATTTT
>NA|TRBJ1-5|NA|TRBV19
CASSIVGRFYSNQPQHF
TGTGCCAGTAGTATAGTTGGACGGTTTTATAGCAATCAGCCCCAGCATTTT
>NA|TRBJ2-5|NA|TRBV28
CASRKGLLETQYF
TGTGCCAGCAGGAAGGGACTTTTGGAGACCCAGTACTTC
>NA|TRBJ1-6|TRBD1|TRBV27
CASSPGTGVPPLHF
TGTGCCAGCAGTCCCGGGACAGGGGTACCACCCCTCCACTTT
>NA|TRBJ2-1|NA|TRBV7-2
CASSLVYDDEQFF
TGTGCCAGCAGCTTAGTGTATGATGATGAGCAGTTCTTC
>NA|TRBJ1-1|NA|TRBV7-9
CASSLEGLGAEAFF
TGTGCCAGCAGCTTAGAGGGGTTAGGCGCTGAAGCTTTCTTT
>NA|TRBJ2-6|NA|TRBV28
CASSGGDSNSGANVLTF
TGTGCCAGCAGTGGAGGGGACAGTAACTCTGGGGCCAACGTCCTGACTTTC
>NA|TRBJ2-3|NA|TRBV5-5
CASSGYSDTQYF
TGTGCCAGCAGCGGTTACTCAGATACGCAGTATTTT
>once|TRBJ2-5|NA|TRBV28
CASSLYGETQYF
TGTGCCAGCAGTTTATACGGGGAGACCCAGTACTTC